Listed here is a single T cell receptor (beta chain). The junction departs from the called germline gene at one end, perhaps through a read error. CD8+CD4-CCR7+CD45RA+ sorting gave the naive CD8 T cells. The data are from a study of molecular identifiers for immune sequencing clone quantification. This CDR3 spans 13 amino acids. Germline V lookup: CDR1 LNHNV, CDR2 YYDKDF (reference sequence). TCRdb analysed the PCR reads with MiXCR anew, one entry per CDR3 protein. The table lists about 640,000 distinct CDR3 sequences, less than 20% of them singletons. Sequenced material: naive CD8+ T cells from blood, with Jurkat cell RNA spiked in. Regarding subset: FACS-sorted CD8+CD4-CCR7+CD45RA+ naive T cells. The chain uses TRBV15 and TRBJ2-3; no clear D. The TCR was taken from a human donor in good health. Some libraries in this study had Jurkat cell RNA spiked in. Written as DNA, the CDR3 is TGTGCCACCGGCAGAGATAATGCCCATACGCAGTATTTT. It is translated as CATGRDNAHTQYF.